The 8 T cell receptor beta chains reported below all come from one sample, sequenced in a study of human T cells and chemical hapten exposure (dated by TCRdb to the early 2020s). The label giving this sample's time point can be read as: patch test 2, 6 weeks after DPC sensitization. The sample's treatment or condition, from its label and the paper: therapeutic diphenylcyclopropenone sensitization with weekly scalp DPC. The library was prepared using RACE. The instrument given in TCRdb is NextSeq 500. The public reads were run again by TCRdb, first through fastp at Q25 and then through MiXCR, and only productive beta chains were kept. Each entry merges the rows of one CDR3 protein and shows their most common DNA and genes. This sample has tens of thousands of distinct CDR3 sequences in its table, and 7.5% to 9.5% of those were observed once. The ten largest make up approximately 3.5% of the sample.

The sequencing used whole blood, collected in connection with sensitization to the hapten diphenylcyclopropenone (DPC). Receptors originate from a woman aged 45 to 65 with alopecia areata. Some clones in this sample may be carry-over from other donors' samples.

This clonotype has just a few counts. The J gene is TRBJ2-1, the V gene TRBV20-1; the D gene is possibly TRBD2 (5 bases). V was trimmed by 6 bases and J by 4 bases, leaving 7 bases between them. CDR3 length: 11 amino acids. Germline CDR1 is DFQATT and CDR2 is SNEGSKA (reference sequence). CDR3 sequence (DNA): TGCAGTGCGGAGGAATACAATGAGCAGTTCTTC. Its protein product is CSAEEYNEQFF.

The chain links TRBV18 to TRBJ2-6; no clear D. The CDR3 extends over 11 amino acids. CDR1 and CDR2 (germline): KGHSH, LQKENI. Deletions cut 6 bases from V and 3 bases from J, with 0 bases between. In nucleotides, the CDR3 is TGTGCCAGCTCTGGGGCCAACGTCCTGACTTTC. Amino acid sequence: CASSGANVLTF.

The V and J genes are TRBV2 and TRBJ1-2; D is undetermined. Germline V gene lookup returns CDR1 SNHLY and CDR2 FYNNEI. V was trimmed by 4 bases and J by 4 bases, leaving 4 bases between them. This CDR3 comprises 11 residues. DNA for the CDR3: TGTGCCAGCAGTGTCGTCTATGGCTACACCTTC. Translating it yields CASSVVYGYTF. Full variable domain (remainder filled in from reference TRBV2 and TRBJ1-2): EPEVTQTPSHQVTQMGQEVILRCVPISNHLYFYWYRQILGQKVEFLVSFYNNEISEKSEIFDDQFSVERPDGSNFTLKIRSTKLEDSAMYFCASSVVYGYTFGSGTRLTVV.

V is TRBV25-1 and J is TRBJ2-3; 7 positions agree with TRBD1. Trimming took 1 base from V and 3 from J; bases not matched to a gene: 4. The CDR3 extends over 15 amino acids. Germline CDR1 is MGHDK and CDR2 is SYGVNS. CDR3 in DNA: TGTGCCAGCAGTGAATTCCAGGGGGTGACAGATACGCAGTATTTT. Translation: CASSEFQGVTDTQYF.

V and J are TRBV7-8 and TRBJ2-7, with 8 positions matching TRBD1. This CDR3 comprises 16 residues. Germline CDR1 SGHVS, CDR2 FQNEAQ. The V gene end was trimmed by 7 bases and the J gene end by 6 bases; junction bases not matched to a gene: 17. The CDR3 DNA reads TGTGCCAGCACCTCCCCGGTGGGGCAGGGGGCAGGCGAGCAGTACTTC. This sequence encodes CASTSPVGQGAGEQYF.

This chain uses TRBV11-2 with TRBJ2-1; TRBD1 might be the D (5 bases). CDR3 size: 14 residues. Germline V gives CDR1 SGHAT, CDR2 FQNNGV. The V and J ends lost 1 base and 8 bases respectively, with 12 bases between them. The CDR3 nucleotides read TGTGCCAGCAGCTTAGGCAGGGATCTTGATGAGCAGTTCTTC. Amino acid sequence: CASSLGRDLDEQFF.

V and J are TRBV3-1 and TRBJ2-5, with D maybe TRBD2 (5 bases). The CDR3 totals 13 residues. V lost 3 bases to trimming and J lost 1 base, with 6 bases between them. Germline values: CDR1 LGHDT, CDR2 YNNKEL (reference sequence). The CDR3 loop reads CASSQGSQETQYF. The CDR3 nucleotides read TGTGCCAGCAGCCAGGGGAGCCAAGAGACCCAGTACTTC.

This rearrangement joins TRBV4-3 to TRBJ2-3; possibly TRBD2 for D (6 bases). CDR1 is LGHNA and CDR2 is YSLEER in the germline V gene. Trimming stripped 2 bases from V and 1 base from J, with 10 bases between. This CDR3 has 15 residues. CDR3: CASSQLGGRTDTQYF. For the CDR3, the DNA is TGCGCCAGCAGCCAACTGGGGGGACGCACAGATACGCAGTATTTT.